Following are 28 T cell receptor beta chains from one sample sequenced in a study of tumor-infiltrating lymphocytes in primary liver carcinoma. The researchers obtained blood RNA from unsorted whole blood and also extracted germline DNA. The authors made TCR beta cDNA from 400 to 600 ng total RNA with a constant-region primer. ARM-PCR, slightly modified, supplied the TCR beta libraries through three nested multiplex PCR rounds. Two initial PCR rounds of about 10 cycles each paired TRBV1-TRBV30 forward primers with a C-beta reverse primer. TCRdb re-called the multiplex PCR reads through MiXCR, storing one row per CDR3 protein. The table lists about 210,000 distinct CDR3 sequences, about 65% of them singletons, with around 7.1% in the top ten. Material: peripheral blood. These receptors came from a woman in her sixties with primary liver carcinoma and hepatitis B virus infection.

Turning to this clonotype: A read error may be the cause here, since a much bigger clone is one base away. The J gene is TRBJ2-1, the V gene TRBV12-5, with TRBD2 matching over 9 bases. The V and J ends lost 4 bases and 5 bases, in that order; junction bases with no gene match: 9. The length of the CDR3 is 16 residues. Germline CDR1 is LGHNT and CDR2 is FRNRAP. DNA of the CDR3: TGTGCTAGTGGTTCGGTACGGACTAGCGTGAACAATGAGCAGTTCTTC. This codes for CASGSVRTSVNNEQFF. The entire variable domain, with the rest obtained from reference TRBV12-5 and TRBJ2-1, is as follows: DARVTQTPRHKVTEMGQEVTMRCQPILGHNTVFWYRQTMMQGLELLAYFRNRAPLDDSGMPKDRFSAEMPDATLATLKIQPSEPRDSAVYFCASGSVRTSVNNEQFFGPGTRLTVL.

Details on this clonotype: This may be a read error, as it is one base from a much larger clone. The V gene is TRBV12-3 or TRBV12-4, the J gene TRBJ1-1, with 7 nucleotides matching TRBD1. V lost 6 bases, J lost 4 bases, and 5 bases stayed unmatched. The CDR3 is made up of 13 amino acids. CDR3 nucleotides: TGTGCCAGCAGCCTTACAGGGGTCACTGAAGCTTTCTTT. Translating gives CASSLTGVTEAFF.

V and J are TRBV29-1 and TRBJ2-3; D might be TRBD2 (6 bases). The CDR3 extends over 16 amino acids. The germline CDR1 and CDR2 sequences are SQVTM and ANQGSEA. Trimming removed 3 bases at V and 1 base at J, with 17 bases between. CDR3 in amino acids: CSVEHRDSHCTDTQYF. CDR3 DNA: TGCAGCGTTGAGCACCGGGACTCCCACTGCACAGATACGCAGTATTTT.

V is TRBV19 and J is TRBJ2-7; a weak D match, TRBD1 (7 bases). CDR1 and CDR2 (germline): LNHDA, SQIVND (reference sequence). V lost 6 bases to trimming and J lost 2 bases, with 14 bases between them. There are 14 residues in the CDR3. This CDR3 is CASRPDREAYEQYF. In nucleotides, the CDR3 is TGTGCCAGTAGACCCGACAGGGAGGCCTACGAGCAGTACTTC. Together with reference TRBV19 and TRBJ2-7, the CDR3 gives the full variable domain: DGGITQSPKYLFRKEGQNVTLSCEQNLNHDAMYWYRQDPGQGLRLIYYSQIVNDFQKGDIAEGYSVSREKKESFPLTVTSAQKNPTAFYLCASRPDREAYEQYFGPGTRLTVT.

This chain links TRBV14 with TRBJ1-1; D gene unclear. CDR1 is SGHDN, CDR2 FVKESK, per germline. This CDR3 is 15 amino acids long. V was pared by 10 bases and J by 0 bases, with 18 bases between. The CDR3 spells CANSQERAMNTEAFF. CDR3 in DNA: TGTGCCAATAGCCAAGAGAGGGCCATGAACACTGAAGCTTTCTTT.

The genes are TRBV6-6 and TRBJ1-2; TRBD1 matches 9 bases. The CDR3 consists of 16 residues. Germline V gives CDR1 MNHNY, CDR2 SVGAGI (reference sequence). The V and J ends lost 2 bases and 10 bases, in that order; junction bases with no gene match: 14. The CDR3 nucleotides read TGTGCCAGCAGTTACAGGACTGGGGGACAGGGTCAGGACTACACCTTC. Residues: CASSYRTGGQGQDYTF.

This sequence joins TRBV11-2 and TRBJ1-2; the D gene is possibly TRBD1 (5 bases). Trimming removed 5 bases from V and 13 bases from J, with 23 bases in between. CDR1 is SGHAT and CDR2 is FQNNGV in the germline V gene. The CDR3 runs to 14 residues. The CDR3 reads CASSPGADYYDFTF. Written as DNA, the CDR3 is TGTGCCAGCAGCCCCGGGGCAGATTACTATGACTTCACCTTC. The whole variable domain, filled in from reference TRBV11-2 and TRBJ1-2, reads EAGVAQSPRYKIIEKRQSVAFWCNPISGHATLYWYQQILGQGPKLLIQFQNNGVVDDSQLPKDRFSAERLKGVDSTLKIQPAKLEDSAVYLCASSPGADYYDFTFGSGTRLTVV.

This clonotype was observed at least ten times. The chain is built from TRBV12-3 or TRBV12-4 and TRBJ2-1, with 11 bases fitting TRBD2. This CDR3 spans 16 amino acids. Trimming removed 6 bases from V and 8 bases from J; junction bases left unmatched: 12. CDR3 amino acids: CASRKNSGGGLDEQFF. CDR3 in DNA: TGTGCCAGCAGGAAAAATAGCGGGGGGGGGCTCGATGAGCAGTTCTTC.

The V gene is TRBV24-1, the J gene TRBJ2-3; no definite D call. Germline V CDR1 and CDR2: KGHDR, SFDVKD. Trimming shortened V by 3 bases and J by 1 base, and 10 bases separated the two germline ends. The CDR3 covers 15 residues. In nucleotides, the CDR3 is TGTGCCACCAGTGATCGGGCTGCTGGCACAGATACGCAGTATTTT. Its translation is CATSDRAAGTDTQYF.

The J gene is TRBJ1-5, the V gene TRBV7-3, with 9 positions matching TRBD1. V lost 6 bases, J lost 0 bases, and 6 bases stayed unmatched. The V gene's germline CDR1 is SGHTA and CDR2 FQGTGA. The CDR3 runs 16 residues. CDR3 in amino acids: CASRDRGWYSNQPQHF. CDR3 nucleotides: TGTGCCAGCAGGGACAGGGGATGGTATAGCAATCAGCCCCAGCATTTT.

The chain employs TRBV5-1 and TRBJ2-1; 9 bases align to TRBD1. The CDR3 is 16 residues long. The germline V gene encodes CDR1 SGHRS and CDR2 YFSETQ. The ends lost 1 base at V and 6 bases at J; junction bases unmatched: 8. The CDR3 region is CASSLWAVTGGNEQFF. CDR3 nucleotides: TGCGCCAGCAGCTTGTGGGCCGTGACAGGGGGCAATGAGCAGTTCTTC.

The chain couples TRBV5-1 to TRBJ2-3, with 9 positions matching TRBD1. The CDR3 totals 14 residues. The V segment lost 5 bases and the J segment 1 base; nucleotides outside the gene matches: 2. Germline CDR1 and CDR2: SGHRS and YFSETQ. The CDR3 bases are TGCGCCAGCAGAGGGACAGGGCGCACAGATACGCAGTATTTT. Translation gives CASRGTGRTDTQYF.

This clonotype was counted many times. The rearrangement uses TRBV6-1 and TRBJ2-1; 11 bases are a match to TRBD2. The germline CDR1 and CDR2 sequences are MNHNS and SASEGT. Trimming at V came to 6 bases and at J to 6 bases, leaving 4 bases not matched to a gene. The CDR3 runs to 14 residues. CDR3 coding DNA: TGTGCCAGCAGGATAGCGGGAGGGGGCAATGAGCAGTTCTTC. Translated, it gives CASRIAGGGNEQFF.

This clonotype was observed a single time. The chain recombines TRBV28 with TRBJ2-7, with TRBD2 matching over 10 bases. The CDR3 has 13 residues. Trimming cost V 7 bases and J 4 bases; bases outside gene matches: 4. The germline V gene has CDR1 MDHEN and CDR2 SYDVKM. CDR3 sequence reads: CASISSGSYEQYF. CDR3 in DNA: TGTGCCAGCATCTCTAGCGGGAGTTACGAGCAGTACTTC.

Comments on this clonotype: Germline is not matched at one junction end, which may reflect a read error. This chain joins TRBV11-2 and TRBJ2-5, with D perhaps matching TRBD2 (7 bases). Germline CDR1 is SGHAT and CDR2 is FQNNGV. CDR3 length: 15 amino acids. The CDR3 spells CASGGGPTGREAQYF. DNA for the CDR3: TGTGCCAGCGGGGGGGGGCCGACAGGAAGAGAGGCCCAGTACTTC.

This clonotype was counted many times. The rearrangement uses TRBV28 and TRBJ2-1; 12 nucleotides match TRBD2. The CDR3 loop spans 14 amino acids. Germline CDR1 and CDR2: MDHEN and SYDVKM. V shed 6 bases, J shed 4 bases, and the junction held 1 base outside the gene matches. The CDR3 DNA is TGTGCCAGCAGACTAGCGGGAGGATACAATGAGCAGTTCTTC. Residues: CASRLAGGYNEQFF. Complete variable domain (other parts from reference TRBV28 and TRBJ2-1): DVKVTQSSRYLVKRTGEKVFLECVQDMDHENMFWYRQDPGLGLRLIYFSYDVKMKEKGDIPEGYSVSREKKERFSLILESASTNQTSMYLCASRLAGGYNEQFFGPGTRLTVL.

The chain combines TRBV11-2 with TRBJ1-6; weak D call: TRBD1 (6 bases). Germline-derived CDR1 and CDR2 are SGHAT and FQNNGV. CDR3 length equals 16 residues. The germline V and J ends were trimmed by 1 base and 7 bases, with 14 bases remaining between them. DNA for the CDR3: TGTGCCAGCAGCTTAGCTGGTGACAGGTGGAATTCACCCCTCCACTTT. Translation gives CASSLAGDRWNSPLHF.

This clonotype was detected ten times or more. This sequence joins TRBV12-3 or TRBV12-4 and TRBJ1-1, with 7 positions matching TRBD1. This CDR3 has 14 amino acids. The V gene end was trimmed by 6 bases and the J gene end by 4 bases; junction bases not matched to a gene: 8. The CDR3 region has the DNA TGTGCCAGCAGGTCACAGGGGTTTGGCACTGAAGCTTTCTTT. Protein sequence: CASRSQGFGTEAFF.

As concerns this clonotype: A read error may account for a junction end that differs from germline. The chain couples TRBV28 to TRBJ2-2; D is possibly TRBD1 or TRBD2 (5 bases each). Germline lookup yields CDR1 MDHEN and CDR2 SYDVKM. This CDR3 contains 17 residues. The chain's CDR3 is CASSFHPAGPDTGDLFF. The CDR3 nucleotides are TGTGCCAGCAGTTTTCATCCGGCAGGTCCTGACACCGGGGACCTGTTTTTT.

Details on this clonotype: The germline gene is not matched at one end of the junction; a read error may be the cause. The chain uses TRBV14 and TRBJ1-6, with 7 positions matching TRBD1. CDR3 size: 15 residues. Germline V gene sequence: CDR1 SGHDN, CDR2 FVKESK. The CDR3 loop reads CANSQTGMWNSPLHF. The CDR3 DNA sequence: TGTGCCAACAGCCAGACAGGGATGTGGAATTCACCCCTCCACTTT.

The chain carries TRBV5-6 and TRBJ2-5; D not resolved. Germline loops: CDR1 SGHDT, CDR2 YYEEEE. This CDR3 is built from 11 residues. CDR3 in amino acids: CASCLSETQYF. As DNA, the CDR3 is TGTGCTAGCTGCTTGTCGGAGACCCAGTACTTC.

The chain has TRBV5-8 and TRBJ2-5, with 8 bases identical to TRBD1. Trimming cost V 5 bases and J 7 bases; bases outside gene matches: 7. Germline V gene data show CDR1 as SGHTS and CDR2 as YDEGEE. CDR3 length: 13 amino acids. CDR3 sequence: CASSSGTGGTQYF. The CDR3 DNA sequence: TGTGCCAGCAGTTCCGGGACAGGAGGGACCCAGTACTTC.

Notes on this clonotype: It is likely a read error, because the conserved phenylalanine at the end of the CDR3 is missing. The chain has TRBV4-1 and TRBJ2-1; D is undetermined. The CDR3 loop spans 14 amino acids. The germline V gene has CDR1 MGHRA and CDR2 YSYEKL. In DNA, the CDR3 is TGCGCCAGGAGCCCCATGAACGGATACAATGAGCAGTTCATC. Encoded protein: CARSPMNGYNEQFI.

In this sample, this clonotype turned up a few times. This chain connects TRBV5-1 to TRBJ2-2; D unresolved. The CDR3 length is 17 residues. Per germline, CDR1 SGHRS and CDR2 YFSETQ. Trimming took off 3 bases at V and 4 bases at J, with 19 bases between the two ends. The CDR3 DNA sequence: TGCGCCAGCAGCTCCGGGTTGGGGAAGATTAGCACCGGGGAGCTGTTTTTT. Its translation: CASSSGLGKISTGELFF.

This clonotype was counted once. At one end, the junction sequence differs from germline, possibly due to a read error. The rearrangement joins TRBV28 to TRBJ2-5; 11 nucleotides align to TRBD2. This CDR3 is 14 amino acids long. Germline assignment: CDR1 MDHEN and CDR2 SYDVKM. CDR3 sequence (DNA): TGTGCCAGCAGTCCGCGATCCATACTAGCGGGAGACCACTTC. Residues: CASSPRSILAGDHF.

A remark on this clonotype: Compared with germline, one end of the junction differs, possibly owing to a read error. The chain links TRBV29-1 to TRBJ2-1, with 12 bases that match TRBD2. CDR1 is SQVTM and CDR2 is ANQGSEA in the germline V gene. The CDR3 runs 15 residues. The CDR3 region has the DNA TGTAGCGTTGATGTCCGGACTAGCGGGATTAATGAGCAGTTCTTC. It is translated as CSVDVRTSGINEQFF.

Notes on this clonotype: The junction shows a germline mismatch at one end, possibly a read error. This chain connects TRBV4-1 to TRBJ2-5; possibly TRBD2 for D (5 bases). This CDR3 spans 15 amino acids. Germline V gives CDR1 MGHRA, CDR2 YSYEKL. The CDR3 region has the DNA TGTGCCAGCAACCCTCGCTGGACTGAACGGGAGACCCAGTACTTC. It specifies CASNPRWTERETQYF.

A note on this clonotype: One end of the junction does not line up with germline, which may come from a read error. The CDR3 coding sequence is TGTGCCAGCAGCGTAGTGGGGGCCGGCACTAAAGCTTTCTTT. As protein: CASSVVGAGTKAFF. This chain connects TRBV11-3 to TRBJ1-1; tentatively, D is TRBD1 (6 bases). CDR1 and CDR2 from the germline V gene are SGHNT and YENEEA. CDR3 length: 14 amino acids. Full variable domain (missing parts from reference TRBV11-3 and TRBJ1-1): EAGVVQSPRYKIIEKKQPVAFWCNPISGHNTLYWYLQNLGQGPELLIRYENEEAVDDSQLPKDRFSAERLKGVDSTLKIQPAELGDSAVYLCASSVVGAGTKAFFGQGTRLTVV.